These 11 T cell receptor beta chains were all obtained from the same sample, sequenced in a study of post-analysis software for immune sequencing data. Unique molecular identifiers were built into the TCR beta cDNA libraries. From the PCR reads, TCRdb called clonotypes with MiXCR, one entry per CDR3 protein. The sample has roughly 800,000 distinct CDR3 sequences, about 50% seen once; the top ten hold approximately 4.5%. General study points: Patients showed TRBV5-6, TRBV5-1 and TRBV20-1 among roughly 5 TRBV segments more frequent than in controls.

What these receptors recognize is not known. The sequenced sample was blood. The receptors were sampled from a girl between 10 and 17 years old with multiple sclerosis.

The table lists this clonotype with a few counts. V is TRBV7-9 and J is TRBJ2-1; D might be TRBD1 (5 bases). V was cut by 5 bases and J by 10 bases, with 6 bases left in between. Per germline, CDR1 SEHNR and CDR2 FQNEAQ (reference sequence). This CDR3 comprises 10 residues. CDR3 in amino acids: CASSQGEQFF. CDR3 DNA: TGTGCCAGCAGCCAGGGAGAGCAGTTCTTC. Drawing the rest from reference TRBV7-9 and TRBJ2-1, the complete variable domain is DTGVSQNPRHKITKRGQNVTFRCDPISEHNRLYWYRQTLGQGPEFLTYFQNEAQLEKSRLLSDRFSAERPKGSFSTLEIQRTEQGDSAMYLCASSQGEQFFGPGTRLTVL.

V gene TRBV5-1 combines with J gene TRBJ2-5; the match to TRBD2 covers 11 bases. Germline V gives CDR1 SGHRS, CDR2 YFSETQ. V lost 4 bases, J lost 1 base, and 0 bases stayed unmatched. CDR3 length equals 14 residues. CDR3: CASSTSGSQETQYF. CDR3 sequence (DNA): TGCGCCAGCAGCACTAGCGGGAGCCAAGAGACCCAGTACTTC.

V gene TRBV20-1 combines with J gene TRBJ1-5, with 9 bases aligning to TRBD1. Trimming took 5 bases from V and 1 from J; bases not matched to a gene: 6. CDR1 and CDR2 (germline): DFQATT, SNEGSKA (reference sequence). This CDR3 is built from 15 residues. CDR3 sequence (DNA): TGCAGTGCTGGCCGGGACAGGGCAAGCAATCAGCCCCAGCATTTT. Protein product: CSAGRDRASNQPQHF.

Regarding this clonotype: A much more abundant neighbour one base away suggests this may be a read error. In nucleotides, the CDR3 is TGCAGTGCCGGTTTGGACTACTACAATGAGCAGTACTTC. It codes for CSAGLDYYNEQYF. The rearrangement joins TRBV20-1 to TRBJ2-7, with TRBD2 as a possible D gene (6 bases). The V gene lost 6 bases and the J gene lost 7 bases, with 19 bases spanning the gap. Germline-derived CDR1 and CDR2 are DFQATT and SNEGSKA (reference sequence). The CDR3 loop spans 13 amino acids.

The chain employs TRBV5-1 and TRBJ2-7, with 8 bases fitting TRBD1. CDR1 is SGHRS, CDR2 YFSETQ, per germline. V lost 1 base, J lost 0 bases, and 15 bases stayed unmatched. The CDR3 spans 19 residues. CDR3 in amino acids: CASSLTGTGTLRSSYEQYF. The CDR3 DNA sequence: TGCGCCAGCAGCTTGACTGGGACAGGAACGCTTAGGAGCTCCTACGAGCAGTACTTC.

The chain links TRBV27 to TRBJ2-4; TRBD2 might be the D (5 bases). Germline V gives CDR1 MNHEY, CDR2 SMNVEV (reference sequence). CDR3 length: 16 amino acids. V gave up 6 bases and J gave up 3 bases, with 18 bases separating them. CDR3 amino acids: CASRRIRGPGKNIQYF. The CDR3 nucleotides are TGTGCCAGCAGGAGAATACGAGGGCCTGGCAAAAACATTCAGTACTTC.

This clonotype was seen a few times. The chain is built from TRBV7-8 and TRBJ2-5; 15 positions match TRBD2. Germline V CDR1 and CDR2: SGHVS, FQNEAQ. The CDR3 loop spans 16 amino acids. V was pared by 2 bases and J by 3 bases, with 1 base of the junction left unmatched. The CDR3 DNA reads TGTGCCAGCAGCTTACGGACTAGCGGGGGGGAAGAGACCCAGTACTTC. This gives the protein CASSLRTSGGEETQYF.

The V call is TRBV10-3, the J call TRBJ2-3; the D is unclear. Per germline, CDR1 ENHRY and CDR2 SYGVKD. This CDR3 is built from 14 residues. V was shortened by 4 bases and J by 6 bases, with 14 bases between the two germline ends. The CDR3 is CAISGPDPRDTQYF. As DNA, the CDR3 is TGTGCCATCAGTGGGCCGGACCCCCGCGATACGCAGTATTTT.

The chain links TRBV5-1 to TRBJ2-7, with D hard to call. Germline V lookup: CDR1 SGHRS, CDR2 YFSETQ. The CDR3 is 13 amino acids. Between the trimmed V and J ends, which lost 1 base and 2 bases, there was a span of 7 bases. The CDR3, as DNA: TGCGCCAGCAGCTTGTTCCAGACCTACGAGCAGTACTTC. Its protein product is CASSLFQTYEQYF. The full variable domain, with the rest looked up from reference TRBV5-1 and TRBJ2-7, is KAGVTQTPRYLIKTRGQQVTLSCSPISGHRSVSWYQQTPGQGLQFLFEYFSETQRNKGNFPGRFSGRQFSNSRSEMNVSTLELGDSALYLCASSLFQTYEQYFGPGTRLTVT.

The rearrangement joins TRBV15 to TRBJ2-5; 8 bases are a match to TRBD1. The trim removed 1 base at V and 5 bases at J, leaving 0 bases unmatched. Per germline, CDR1 LNHNV and CDR2 YYDKDF (reference sequence). The CDR3 sequence is 13 residues long. The CDR3 nucleotides read TGTGCCACCAGCAGAGGGACAGGGGAGACCCAGTACTTC. It is translated as CATSRGTGETQYF.

This clonotype occurred a few times. The CDR3 DNA follows: TGTGCCAGCAGCTTGAGTTTTAGGGGAGGGTCTCTCGGCTCCTACGAGCAGTACTTC. Amino acid sequence: CASSLSFRGGSLGSYEQYF. V and J are TRBV7-2 and TRBJ2-7, with 7 bases fitting TRBD2. Germline V gene sequence: CDR1 SGHTA, CDR2 FQGNSA. Trimming at V came to 3 bases and at J to 0 bases, leaving 17 bases not matched to a gene. CDR3 length: 19 residues.